The clone carrying this T cell receptor beta chain was counted many times. Its specificity is unknown. These data originate in a study of molecular identifiers for immune sequencing clone quantification. The CDR3 covers 15 residues. Germline lookup yields CDR1 DFQATT and CDR2 SNEGSKA (reference sequence). The V gene end was trimmed by 3 bases and the J gene end by 8 bases; junction bases not matched to a gene: 9. Study conclusions and caveats: Among about 1 million naive cells, as was reported, spiked Jurkat TCR RNA from one cell was detectable. Clones above 20 RNA copies held over 97% of effector molecules, under 1% in naive cells.

One entry per CDR3 protein, called by TCRdb with MiXCR from the PCR reads. The table has roughly 93,000 distinct CDR3 sequences, about 20% seen once; the top ten hold roughly 0.93%. For naive CD8 T cells, sorting used the CD8+CD4-CCR7+CD45RA+ phenotype. The V and J genes are TRBV20-1 and TRBJ1-4; 10 bases are shared with TRBD1. This sequence originates from a human donor in good health. Some libraries in this study had Jurkat cell RNA spiked in. Source material: naive CD8+ T cells from blood, with Jurkat cell RNA spiked in. Sample subset: FACS-sorted CD8+CD4-CCR7+CD45RA+ naive T cells. The CDR3 loop is CSASNPGTGEEKLFF. The CDR3 DNA reads TGCAGTGCTAGTAACCCCGGGACAGGGGAAGAAAAACTGTTTTTT.